The 7 T cell receptor beta chains listed next were all sequenced from one sample in a study of T cells in Graves' hyperthyroidism and ophthalmopathy. Using RNA transcripts as the source, TCR beta CDR3 regions were amplified. The study used the HTBI primer set for a first-round RT-PCR of the TCR CDR3. MiXCR was run by TCRdb on the multiplex PCR reads, yielding one entry per CDR3 protein. Altogether hundreds of thousands of distinct CDR3 sequences are present, approximately 14% being singletons, with the ten largest covering under 15%. The sequenced sample consisted of blood. Receptors originate from a young man with Graves' ophthalmopathy.

This clonotype came up a few times. The chain is built from TRBV15 and TRBJ2-1; D uncertain. There are 14 residues in the CDR3. The V gene's germline CDR1 is LNHNV and CDR2 YYDKDF (reference sequence). Deletions cut 0 bases from V and 5 bases from J, with 8 bases between. The CDR3 bases are TGTGCCACCAGCAGAGATCTTCATAACAATGAGCAGTTCTTC. As protein: CATSRDLHNNEQFF.

This clonotype has a count of ten or more. The chain has TRBV7-2 and TRBJ1-5; no clear D gene. CDR1 is SGHTA, CDR2 FQGNSA, per germline. The CDR3 is 13 residues long. The V and J ends lost 1 base and 7 bases respectively, with 8 bases between them. The CDR3 nucleotides read TGTGCCAGCAGCTTAGAAGTGCGGCAGCCCCAGCATTTT. Amino acids: CASSLEVRQPQHF. The full variable domain, its missing parts supplied by reference TRBV7-2 and TRBJ1-5, is GAGVSQSPSNKVTEKGKDVELRCDPISGHTALYWYRQSLGQGLEFLIYFQGNSAPDKSGLPSDRFSAERTGGSVSTLTIQRTQQEDSAVYLCASSLEVRQPQHFGDGTRLSIL.

This rearrangement joins TRBV15 to TRBJ2-7; 12 bases align to TRBD2. From germline, CDR1 is LNHNV and CDR2 YYDKDF (reference sequence). V shed 7 bases, J shed 9 bases, and the junction held 10 bases outside the gene matches. The CDR3 has 14 residues. CDR3 DNA: TGTGCCACCAACCCGACTAGCGGGGGAAGCGGGCAGTACTTC. Translating it yields CATNPTSGGSGQYF.

This clonotype was counted ten times or more. The rearrangement joins TRBV7-9 to TRBJ2-1; no clear D. V dropped 1 base and J dropped 4 bases, with 5 bases sitting between them. Germline V lookup: CDR1 SEHNR, CDR2 FQNEAQ (reference sequence). CDR3 length equals 13 residues. The CDR3 reads CASSLVAYNEQFF. DNA for the CDR3: TGTGCCAGCAGCTTAGTGGCATACAATGAGCAGTTCTTC.

This clonotype has at least ten counts. The V call is TRBV3-1, the J call TRBJ1-1; D is unclear. The V end lost 3 bases, the J end lost 4 bases, and 6 bases lay between the germline ends. The germline CDR1 and CDR2 sequences are LGHDT and YNNKEL (reference sequence). The CDR3 covers 12 residues. CDR3 sequence reads: CASSHEGTEAFF. As DNA, the CDR3 is TGTGCCAGCAGCCATGAGGGCACTGAAGCTTTCTTT.

The gene calls are TRBV15 and TRBJ2-2, with D perhaps TRBD2 (5 bases). This CDR3 spans 16 amino acids. Trimming removed 0 bases from V and 1 base from J, with 9 bases in between. Germline V CDR1 and CDR2: LNHNV, YYDKDF (reference sequence). CDR3: CATSRETGKNTGELFF. CDR3 bases: TGTGCCACCAGCAGAGAGACGGGGAAGAACACCGGGGAGCTGTTTTTT.

The V gene is TRBV4-1, the J gene TRBJ2-3; D unresolved. This CDR3 has 15 residues. Trimming took 0 bases from V and 0 from J, leaving 7 bases between them. Germline V lookup: CDR1 MGHRA, CDR2 YSYEKL. Here the CDR3 reads CASSQEEVSTDTQYF. The CDR3, as DNA: TGCGCCAGCAGCCAAGAAGAGGTTAGCACAGATACGCAGTATTTT.